The 21 T cell receptor beta chains below were found in one sample sequenced in a study of T cells in Graves' hyperthyroidism and ophthalmopathy. The investigators amplified TCR beta CDR3 regions from RNA transcripts. HTBI primers drove first-round RT-PCR of the TCR CDR3. In TCRdb, the multiplex PCR reads were re-called with MiXCR into one record per CDR3 protein. The sample consists of about 400,000 distinct CDR3 sequences, over 11% of them appearing once. Sequenced input: blood. The receptors were sampled from a man aged 50 or older with Graves' ophthalmopathy.

This clonotype was seen a handful of times. The rearrangement joins TRBV11-2 to TRBJ2-6; D gene ambiguous. This CDR3 is 14 amino acids long. Germline V gene data show CDR1 as SGHAT and CDR2 as FQNNGV. The V end was cut by 4 bases, the J end by 2 bases, with 6 bases between. The CDR3 sequence is CASSSPAGANVLTF. The CDR3 DNA reads TGTGCCAGCAGCTCTCCCGCTGGGGCCAACGTCCTGACTTTC. Drawing the rest from reference TRBV11-2 and TRBJ2-6, the complete variable domain is EAGVAQSPRYKIIEKRQSVAFWCNPISGHATLYWYQQILGQGPKLLIQFQNNGVVDDSQLPKDRFSAERLKGVDSTLKIQPAKLEDSAVYLCASSSPAGANVLTFGAGSRLTVL.

Details on this clonotype: With a much larger clone just one base away, this may be a read error. The rearrangement joins TRBV29-1 to TRBJ1-1; the D gene is possibly TRBD1 (6 bases). Germline loops: CDR1 SQVTM, CDR2 ANQGSEA. CDR3 length: 13 amino acids. The chain's CDR3 is CSAETGLNSEAFF. CDR3 bases: TGCAGCGCGGAAACAGGGCTGAACAGTGAAGCTTTCTTT.

To note about this clonotype: A read error is possible here, since a much larger clone lies one base away. The chain employs TRBV5-1 and TRBJ2-1; D ambiguous. The V end was cut by 4 bases, the J end by 12 bases, with 11 bases between. CDR1 and CDR2 from the germline V gene are SGHRS and YFSETQ. The CDR3 spans 11 residues. As DNA, the CDR3 is TGCGCCAGCAGCCTTGACCATGGGCAGTTCTTC. Translated, it gives CASSLDHGQFF. The variable domain in full, with the rest retrieved from reference TRBV5-1 and TRBJ2-1, is KAGVTQTPRYLIKTRGQQVTLSCSPISGHRSVSWYQQTPGQGLQFLFEYFSETQRNKGNFPGRFSGRQFSNSRSEMNVSTLELGDSALYLCASSLDHGQFFGPGTRLTVL.

J is TRBJ2-5 and V is TRBV25-1; D uncertain. V was clipped by 6 bases and J by 1 base, with 9 bases between them. Germline CDR1 and CDR2: MGHDK and SYGVNS. This CDR3 is 13 amino acids long. The CDR3: CASRDGTQETQYF. In DNA form, the CDR3 reads TGTGCCAGCAGGGACGGTACCCAAGAGACCCAGTACTTC.

This clonotype was counted ten times or more. This sequence joins TRBV5-5 and TRBJ1-1, with a tentative D call TRBD1 (5 bases). The CDR3 totals 13 residues. Trimming shortened V by 0 bases and J by 5 bases, and 8 bases separated the two germline ends. CDR1 and CDR2 from the germline V gene are SGHKS and YYEKEE (reference sequence). The CDR3 coding sequence is TGTGCCAGCAGCTTGGAGGGGCTAACTGAAGCTTTCTTT. It codes for CASSLEGLTEAFF.

This clonotype was counted many times. The chain joins TRBV27 to TRBJ1-2, with a possible D match to TRBD1 (5 bases). Trimming removed 4 bases from V and 4 bases from J, with 10 bases in between. The CDR3 is 13 residues long. CDR1 MNHEY and CDR2 SMNVEV come from the germline V gene (reference sequence). CDR3 coding DNA: TGTGCCAGCAGTTCGGGGACGTTCTATGGCTACACCTTC. Protein sequence: CASSSGTFYGYTF.

This clonotype was seen a few times. This chain uses TRBV19 with TRBJ2-3; D is ambiguous. Germline V gene lookup returns CDR1 LNHDA and CDR2 SQIVND (reference sequence). The V and J ends lost 4 bases and 6 bases respectively, with 8 bases between them. The CDR3 totals 12 residues. CDR3 in amino acids: CASSTSRDTQYF. The CDR3 DNA reads as TGTGCCAGTAGTACGTCTCGGGATACGCAGTATTTT.

This clonotype has at least ten counts. The chain employs TRBV18 and TRBJ1-6, with D perhaps TRBD1 (5 bases). Germline V gives CDR1 KGHSH, CDR2 LQKENI. The CDR3 sequence is 17 residues long. V gave up 1 base and J gave up 8 bases, with 18 bases separating them. CDR3 DNA sequence: TGTGCCAGCTCACCACGCCGTTCCGGGGCCGGGGATTCACCCCTCCACTTT. The encoded protein is CASSPRRSGAGDSPLHF.

Many counts were recorded for this clonotype. The chain employs TRBV3-1 and TRBJ2-3, with TRBD2 matching 9 bases. V lost 0 bases to trimming and J lost 4 bases; unmatched junction nucleotides: 11. The CDR3 is made up of 18 amino acids. The germline V gene has CDR1 LGHDT and CDR2 YNNKEL (reference sequence). The CDR3 DNA reads TGTGCCAGCAGCCAAGACGTGCGGGAGGGAGGAGTGGCAGATACGCAGTATTTT. Translation gives CASSQDVREGGVADTQYF.

This clonotype came up many times. CDR3 region: CASSPSSGTGFRDTEAFF. As DNA, the CDR3 is TGTGCCAGCAGCCCCTCATCCGGGACAGGCTTCCGGGACACTGAAGCTTTCTTT. V usage is TRBV2 and J usage is TRBJ1-1, with 8 bases that match TRBD1. CDR1 is SNHLY and CDR2 is FYNNEI in the germline V gene. V was clipped by 6 bases and J by 3 bases; unmatched bases: 18. CDR3 length: 18 residues.

The chain employs TRBV27 and TRBJ2-4; weak D call: TRBD2 (5 bases). The CDR3 length is 15 residues. Trimming shortened V by 3 bases and J by 1 base, and 10 bases separated the two germline ends. Germline V gene data show CDR1 as MNHEY and CDR2 as SMNVEV (reference sequence). The CDR3 DNA follows: TGTGCCAGCAGTTTCTCCATAGCGGCCAAAAACATTCAGTACTTC. Translation gives CASSFSIAAKNIQYF.

The CDR3 nucleotides read TGCAGTGCTAGAGATAGCGGGAGATGGGGTACCGGGGAGCTGTTTTTT. As protein: CSARDSGRWGTGELFF. The rearrangement links TRBV20-1 to TRBJ2-2; 9 nucleotides match TRBD2. J was trimmed by 5 bases and V by 0 bases; bases with no gene match: 7. Germline-derived CDR1 and CDR2 are DFQATT and SNEGSKA (reference sequence). This CDR3 has 16 residues.

The chain uses TRBV10-3 and TRBJ2-1, with 11 nucleotides matching TRBD2. The CDR3 spans 17 residues. With V trimmed by 3 bases and J by 4 bases, 8 bases remained unmatched. The germline CDR1 and CDR2 sequences are ENHRY and SYGVKD. CDR3 nucleotides: TGTGCCATCAGTGATGGGGGGGGACTAGCGGAGTACAATGAGCAGTTCTTC. This sequence encodes CAISDGGGLAEYNEQFF.

This clonotype was counted ten times or more. The chain couples TRBV7-9 to TRBJ2-1, with 11 bases that match TRBD2. The CDR3 runs to 14 residues. Germline CDR1 SEHNR, CDR2 FQNEAQ (reference sequence). V lost 7 bases and J lost 9; bases outside the gene matches: 8. This CDR3 is CASNFSGRAAEQFF. The CDR3, as DNA: TGTGCCAGCAACTTTAGCGGGAGGGCCGCTGAGCAGTTCTTC.

The chain recombines TRBV9 with TRBJ2-1, with TRBD2 matching over 7 bases. This CDR3 has 16 residues. The germline V gene has CDR1 SGDLS and CDR2 YYNGEE. V was pared by 2 bases and J by 5 bases, with 10 bases of the junction left unmatched. The CDR3 loop is CASSVGLRESNNEQFF. Here the CDR3 DNA reads TGTGCCAGCAGCGTGGGTCTGCGGGAGAGTAACAATGAGCAGTTCTTC.

This clonotype was counted at least ten times. The rearrangement joins TRBV3-1 to TRBJ2-7; perhaps TRBD1 as D (6 bases). The CDR3 totals 12 residues. V lost 7 bases and J 9 bases, leaving 16 bases between the germline ends. Germline V CDR1 and CDR2: LGHDT, YNNKEL (reference sequence). The CDR3 loop is CASTSWDNRQYF. The CDR3 nucleotides are TGTGCCAGCACCTCATGGGACAATAGGCAGTACTTC.

CDR3 nucleotides: TGTGCCAGCAGCGCCGGGACAGGGTTTGGTGGCTACACCTTC. Translation: CASSAGTGFGGYTF. V and J are TRBV7-2 and TRBJ1-2, with 9 bases aligning to TRBD1. The CDR3 spans 14 residues. The J segment lost 7 bases and the V segment lost 5 bases, leaving 8 bases of the junction unmatched. CDR1 and CDR2 from the germline V gene are SGHTA and FQGNSA.

This clonotype was detected ten times or more. The V call is TRBV27, the J call TRBJ2-5; D possibly uses TRBD1 or TRBD2 (7 bases each). The V end lost 6 bases, the J end lost 4 bases, and 12 bases lay between the germline ends. The CDR3 totals 13 residues. Germline assignment: CDR1 MNHEY and CDR2 SMNVEV (reference sequence). CDR3 DNA sequence: TGTGCCAGCAGCCAGGGGGGGCCAGAGACCCAGTACTTC. Encoded protein: CASSQGGPETQYF.

The chain is built from TRBV19 and TRBJ2-2, with D perhaps being TRBD1 or TRBD2 (5 bases each). Per germline, CDR1 LNHDA and CDR2 SQIVND (reference sequence). The V gene lost 11 bases and the J gene lost 2 bases, with 12 bases spanning the gap. CDR3 size: 13 residues. The CDR3 region has the DNA TGTGCCGGAGAGGGACGAAACACCGGGGAGCTGTTTTTT. Residues: CAGEGRNTGELFF.

This clonotype was picked up many times. The chain has TRBV24-1 and TRBJ2-3, with D possibly being TRBD1 (6 bases). This CDR3 has 16 amino acids. Deletions cut 4 bases from V and 6 bases from J, with 19 bases between. From germline, CDR1 is KGHDR and CDR2 SFDVKD. This CDR3 reads CATSDLDRRHTDTQYF. CDR3 nucleotide sequence: TGTGCCACCAGTGACCTCGACAGGCGCCACACCGATACGCAGTATTTT.

CDR3 sequence: CSGTRDTEAFF. The DNA for the CDR3 is TGCAGCGGAACACGGGACACTGAAGCTTTCTTT. The rearrangement uses TRBV29-1 and TRBJ1-1; unclear D gene. The CDR3 has 11 amino acids. Deletions cut 7 bases from V and 3 bases from J, with 9 bases between. The germline gives CDR1 SQVTM, CDR2 ANQGSEA.